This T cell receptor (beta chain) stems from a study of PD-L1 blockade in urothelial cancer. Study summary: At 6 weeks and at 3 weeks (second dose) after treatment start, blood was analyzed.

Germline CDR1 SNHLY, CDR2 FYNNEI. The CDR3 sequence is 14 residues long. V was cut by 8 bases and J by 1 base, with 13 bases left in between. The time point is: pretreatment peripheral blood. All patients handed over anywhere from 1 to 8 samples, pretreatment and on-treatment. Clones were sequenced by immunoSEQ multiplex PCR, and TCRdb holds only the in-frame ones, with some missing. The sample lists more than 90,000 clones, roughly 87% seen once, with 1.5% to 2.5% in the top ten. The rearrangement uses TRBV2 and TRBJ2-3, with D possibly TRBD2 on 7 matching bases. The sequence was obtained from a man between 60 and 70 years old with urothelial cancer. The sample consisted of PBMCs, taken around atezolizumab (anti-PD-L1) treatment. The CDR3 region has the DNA TGTGCCAGCGTCCGAGGGGGGGGCACAGATACGCAGTATTTT. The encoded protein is CASVRGGGTDTQYF.